The T cell receptor beta chain described here comes from a study of blood T cell repertoires in COVID-19 (dated by TCRdb to the early 2020s). With regard to the full study: The collaborator samples originated in the United States, Italy and Spain and spanned the acute and convalescent phases of COVID-19. The prospective study material was composed of cDNA or gDNA derived from T cells, B-cell-depleted T cells, or PBMCs. Deeply sampled blood TCRbeta repertoires from subjects exposed to, actively infected with, or recovered from COVID-19 were included in the dataset. The repertoires were made available in a free public database intended to serve as a resource for research on the immune response to SARS-CoV-2. The samples were drawn from the first 160 participants of the ongoing ImmuneRACE study and from 950 to 1,500 subjects provided by 6 global collaborators. Nearly every sample came with metadata listing a de-identified subject ID, COVID-19 status, age in years and sex. Where available, HLA class I and class II types were taken from metadata supplied by the sample provider and were not determined by assay-based typing. The paper as a whole reports these results and caveats: The quantity of clinical and demographic metadata differed by source and by participant and was supplied without curation.

The immunoSEQ Assay, a bias-controlled multiplex PCR, was used to amplify TCRbeta CDR3 regions from genomic DNA. Turning to the authors' computational methods: The number of nucleated cells in each sample was estimated by amplification of reference gene primers within the assay. Sequence reads were collapsed and filtered to measure the absolute abundance of every unique TCRbeta CDR3 rearrangement. For each sample, productive Simpson clonality was calculated as the square root of Simpson's diversity index across productive rearrangements. Drawn from immuneACCESS, this table holds only the in-frame rearrangements with V and J called that TCRdb kept. Clones are partly lost; checked studies trace under half to an unresolved V gene and leave the rest unexplained. V, J and clone size reflect that table, while D and trimming were determined from the DNA. This sample gives about 210,000 clones in total; approximately 80% of them show up just once. The ten largest make up roughly 8.7% of the sample.

Whole blood was collected in K2EDTA tubes by collaborating institutions according to the institutions' own protocols. Collaborator samples were shipped for TCRbeta analysis as frozen whole blood, isolated PBMCs, or DNA extracted from either sample type. CDR1 and CDR2, looked up from the germline V gene (reference sequence), are LNHNV and YYDKDF. CDR3 length: 15 amino acids, cysteine to phenylalanine. The sequence is cut down to CDR3 DNA, 45 bases in frame from base 1. After removal of 1 base from V and 12 bases from J, the junction retains 11 bases not matched to a gene. This clone was observed once. The clone's antigen remains unknown. No clone much larger than this one lies a single base away; base qualities are absent.

Material for sequencing was peripheral blood. The chain is assembled from TRBV15 and TRBJ2-1, with 8 middle bases fitting TRBD2. This receptor was identified in a man aged 45-60 years with active or convalescent COVID-19. The DNA reads TGTGCCACCAGCAGAGTTGCGGGAGGCGGGGATGCGCAGTTCTTC. Translated, it gives CATSRVAGGGDAQFF.